These 9 T cell receptor beta chains were sequenced from one sample in a study of cytomegalovirus exposure and HLA in healthy donors. In the PCR, 60 Vbeta and 13 Jbeta primers were used. Assay used: immunoSEQ multiplex PCR; TCRdb lists only in-frame clones, some missing. The table has 100,000 to 150,000 clones, roughly 80% seen once. Input material: PBMCs. Receptor source: a man between 18 and 29 years old in good health and CMV-seropositive.

This chain uses TRBV15 with TRBJ1-5; D ambiguous. The germline V gene encodes CDR1 LNHNV and CDR2 YYDKDF (reference sequence). V lost 8 bases and J 3 bases, leaving 8 bases between the germline ends. CDR3 length: 12 residues. The CDR3 DNA reads TGTGCCACCGGAGAGACCAATCAGCCCCAGCATTTT. Translating gives CATGETNQPQHF.

This sequence joins TRBV2 and TRBJ2-2; 10 positions agree with TRBD1. CDR1 and CDR2 from the germline V gene are SNHLY and FYNNEI. This CDR3 has 15 amino acids. Germline trimming cut 6 bases from V and 4 bases from J; bases unmatched to any gene: 5. CDR3 sequence reads: CASRVGQGTTGELFF. The CDR3 bases are TGTGCCAGCAGAGTGGGACAGGGGACCACCGGGGAGCTGTTTTTT.

V is TRBV6-5 and J is TRBJ1-2; 12 bases are shared with TRBD1. After removal of 6 bases from V and 7 bases from J, the junction contained 6 bases not matched to a gene. The CDR3 runs to 14 residues. From germline, CDR1 is MNHEY and CDR2 SVGAGI. CDR3 in amino acids: CASSGTGGLSGYTF. The DNA of the CDR3 is TGTGCCAGCAGCGGGACAGGGGGCTTGTCTGGCTACACCTTC.

A word on this clone: At one end the junction does not follow the germline gene, possibly because of a read error. V is TRBV27 and J is TRBJ2-7; tentatively, D is TRBD2 (6 bases). The CDR3 is 13 amino acids. Per the germline V gene, CDR1 is MNHEY and CDR2 is SMNVEV (reference sequence). The CDR3 protein is CASSLSGTREQYF. The CDR3 bases are TGTGCCAGCAGTCTATCAGGGACTCGAGAGCAGTACTTC.

V is TRBV7-9 and J is TRBJ2-3; the match to TRBD2 covers 7 bases. CDR1 and CDR2 from the germline V gene are SEHNR and FQNEAQ (reference sequence). V lost 5 bases to trimming and J lost 6 bases; unmatched junction nucleotides: 8. CDR3 length: 14 amino acids. The chain's CDR3 is CASSHPGGSDTQYF. CDR3 DNA: TGTGCCAGCAGCCACCCGGGGGGTAGCGATACGCAGTATTTT.

CDR3 nucleotides: TGTGCCAGCAGTTACGGGATAGGGGGGGGACAATACGAGCAGTACTTC. Its protein product is CASSYGIGGGQYEQYF. This chain connects TRBV6-5 to TRBJ2-7; perhaps TRBD2 as D (7 bases). Between the trimmed V and J ends, which lost 2 bases and 4 bases, there was a span of 18 bases. Germline V gives CDR1 MNHEY, CDR2 SVGAGI. The CDR3 is 16 amino acids.

The chain combines TRBV9 with TRBJ1-2; D possibly corresponds to TRBD1 (5 bases). V lost 2 bases to trimming and J lost 9 bases, with 8 bases between them. This CDR3 has 11 amino acids. The germline V gene encodes CDR1 SGDLS and CDR2 YYNGEE. The CDR3 sequence is CASSVGGRYTF. Written as DNA, the CDR3 is TGTGCCAGCAGCGTGGGGGGTCGCTACACCTTC.

The chain recombines TRBV5-4 with TRBJ1-2, with 8 bases aligning to TRBD1. The CDR3 spans 14 residues. Germline trimming cut 6 bases from V and 4 bases from J; bases unmatched to any gene: 8. Germline V CDR1 and CDR2: SGHNT, YYREEE (reference sequence). CDR3 nucleotide sequence: TGTGCCAGCAATGCCCAGGGGGCGGTCTATGGCTACACCTTC. It translates to CASNAQGAVYGYTF.

Notes on this clone: Other nucleotide sequences in the sample specify the same CDR3. The J gene is TRBJ2-1, the V gene TRBV9; 9 positions agree with TRBD2. The CDR3 spans 15 residues. Looked up from germline, CDR1 is SGDLS and CDR2 is YYNGEE. The V gene end was trimmed by 2 bases and the J gene end by 6 bases; junction bases not matched to a gene: 6. CDR3 nucleotide sequence: TGTGCCAGCAGCGTCGGCGGGGGGGCCTTCAATGAGCAGTTCTTC. Translating it yields CASSVGGGAFNEQFF.